This T cell receptor beta chain is drawn from a study of human T cells and chemical hapten exposure. Time point described: patch test 1, 2 weeks after DPC sensitization. Treatment meaning: therapeutic diphenylcyclopropenone sensitization with weekly scalp DPC. Total RNA was isolated from unfractionated whole blood. Every donor had alopecia and was 18 to 70 years old; all were suitable for DPC. CDR1 and CDR2 (germline): MGHRA, YSYEKL. This CDR3 contains 16 residues. V was pared by 4 bases and J by 2 bases, with 14 bases between. Original analysis: A per-sample median of roughly 97,000 TCRs was observed, with a range of about 23,224 to 750,000. TCRdb passed the RACE reads through MiXCR, listing each CDR3 protein once. In this record, the V and J calls reflect TCRdb's handling and not the investigators' own analysis. The sample has over 35,000 distinct CDR3 sequences; over 3.5% are singletons. This clonotype turned up a few times.

The receptor was isolated from a man over 45 with alopecia areata. Some clones in this sample may be carry-over from other donors' samples. Sequenced material: whole blood, taken in connection with sensitization to the hapten diphenylcyclopropenone (DPC). V gene TRBV4-1 combines with J gene TRBJ1-4; a possible D gene is TRBD1 (5 bases). CDR3 nucleotide sequence: TGCGCCAGCAGCCCGCGGGGGGTTGGGACTAATGAAAAACTGTTTTTT. Its translation: CASSPRGVGTNEKLFF.